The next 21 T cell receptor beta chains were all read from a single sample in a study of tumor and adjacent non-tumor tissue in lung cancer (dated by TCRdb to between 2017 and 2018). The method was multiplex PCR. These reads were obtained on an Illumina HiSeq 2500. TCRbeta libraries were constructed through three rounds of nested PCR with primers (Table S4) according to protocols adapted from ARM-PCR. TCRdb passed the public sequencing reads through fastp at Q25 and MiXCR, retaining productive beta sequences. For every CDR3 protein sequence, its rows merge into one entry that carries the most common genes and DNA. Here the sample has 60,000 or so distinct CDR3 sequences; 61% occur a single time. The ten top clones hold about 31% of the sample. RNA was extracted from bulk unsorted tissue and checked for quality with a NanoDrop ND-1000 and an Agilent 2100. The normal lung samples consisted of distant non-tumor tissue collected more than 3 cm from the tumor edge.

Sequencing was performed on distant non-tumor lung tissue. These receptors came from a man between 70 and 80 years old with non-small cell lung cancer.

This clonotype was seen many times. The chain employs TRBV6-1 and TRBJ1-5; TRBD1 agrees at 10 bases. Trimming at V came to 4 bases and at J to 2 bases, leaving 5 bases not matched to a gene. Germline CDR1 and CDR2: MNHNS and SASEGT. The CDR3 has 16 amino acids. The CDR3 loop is CASSGGQGVGNQPQHF. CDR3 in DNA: TGTGCCAGCAGTGGCGGACAGGGGGTAGGCAATCAGCCCCAGCATTTT.

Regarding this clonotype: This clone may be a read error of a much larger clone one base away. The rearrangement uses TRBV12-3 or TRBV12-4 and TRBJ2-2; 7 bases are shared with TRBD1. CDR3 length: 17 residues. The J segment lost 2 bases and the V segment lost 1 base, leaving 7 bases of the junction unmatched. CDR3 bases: TGTGCCAGCAGTTTAGGACGGAGAGGGGGCAACACCGGGGAGCTGTTTTTT. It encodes CASSLGRRGGNTGELFF.

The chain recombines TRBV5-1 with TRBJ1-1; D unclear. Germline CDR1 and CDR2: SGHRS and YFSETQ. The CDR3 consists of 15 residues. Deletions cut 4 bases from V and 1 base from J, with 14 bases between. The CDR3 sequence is CASSRDRVENTEAFF. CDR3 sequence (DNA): TGCGCCAGCAGCAGAGACCGGGTTGAGAACACTGAAGCTTTCTTT. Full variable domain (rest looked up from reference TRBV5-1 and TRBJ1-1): KAGVTQTPRYLIKTRGQQVTLSCSPISGHRSVSWYQQTPGQGLQFLFEYFSETQRNKGNFPGRFSGRQFSNSRSEMNVSTLELGDSALYLCASSRDRVENTEAFFGQGTRLTVV.

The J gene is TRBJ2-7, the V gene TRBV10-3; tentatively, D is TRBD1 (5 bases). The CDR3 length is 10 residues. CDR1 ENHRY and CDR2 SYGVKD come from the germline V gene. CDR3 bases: TGTGACACTGGACACTACGAGCAGTACTTC. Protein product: CDTGHYEQYF.

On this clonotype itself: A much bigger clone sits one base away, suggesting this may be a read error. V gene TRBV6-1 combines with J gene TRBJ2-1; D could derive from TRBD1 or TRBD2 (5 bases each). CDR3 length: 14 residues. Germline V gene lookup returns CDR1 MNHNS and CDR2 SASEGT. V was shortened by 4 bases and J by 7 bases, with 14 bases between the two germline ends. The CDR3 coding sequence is TGTGCCAGCAGTGTATGGGGGAACTGGAATGAGCAGTTCTTC. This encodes CASSVWGNWNEQFF.

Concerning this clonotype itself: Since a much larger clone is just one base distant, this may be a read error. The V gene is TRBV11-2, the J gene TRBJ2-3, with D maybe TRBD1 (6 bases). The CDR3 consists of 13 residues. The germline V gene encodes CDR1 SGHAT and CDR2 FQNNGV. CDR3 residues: CASIPAWTDTQCF. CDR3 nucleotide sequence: TGTGCCAGCATCCCTGCGTGGACAGATACGCAGTGTTTT.

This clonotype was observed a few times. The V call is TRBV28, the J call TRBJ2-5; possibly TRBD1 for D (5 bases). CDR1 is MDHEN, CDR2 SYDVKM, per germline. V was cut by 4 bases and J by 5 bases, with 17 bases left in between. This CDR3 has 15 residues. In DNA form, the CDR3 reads TGTGCCAGCAGTTCGATGTGGGGCCTCGTCGAGACCCAGTACTTC. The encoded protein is CASSSMWGLVETQYF.

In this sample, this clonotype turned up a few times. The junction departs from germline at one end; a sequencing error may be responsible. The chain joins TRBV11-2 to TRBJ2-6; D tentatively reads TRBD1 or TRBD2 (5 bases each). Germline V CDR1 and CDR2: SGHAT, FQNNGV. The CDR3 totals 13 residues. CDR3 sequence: CPSSFPGANALTF. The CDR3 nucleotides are TGTCCCAGCAGCTTTCCCGGGGCCAACGCCCTGACTTTC.

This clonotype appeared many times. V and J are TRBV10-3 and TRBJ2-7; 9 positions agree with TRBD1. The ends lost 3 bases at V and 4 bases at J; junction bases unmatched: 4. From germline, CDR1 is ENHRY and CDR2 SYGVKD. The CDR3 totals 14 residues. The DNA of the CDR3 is TGTGCCATCAGTGAAGGGACAGGGAGGTACGAGCAGTACTTC. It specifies CAISEGTGRYEQYF.

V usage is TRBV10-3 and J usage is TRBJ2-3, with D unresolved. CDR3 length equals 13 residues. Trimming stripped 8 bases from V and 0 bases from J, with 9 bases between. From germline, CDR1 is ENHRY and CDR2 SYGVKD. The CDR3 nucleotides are TGTGCCATCGTTGTCACTAGCACAGATACGCAGTATTTT. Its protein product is CAIVVTSTDTQYF.

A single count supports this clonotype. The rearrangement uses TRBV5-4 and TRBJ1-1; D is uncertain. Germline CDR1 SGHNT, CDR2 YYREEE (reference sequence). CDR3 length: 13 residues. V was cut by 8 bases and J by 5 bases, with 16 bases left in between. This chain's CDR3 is CASWLPGHTEAFF. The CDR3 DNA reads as TGTGCCAGTTGGCTTCCGGGTCATACTGAAGCTTTCTTT.

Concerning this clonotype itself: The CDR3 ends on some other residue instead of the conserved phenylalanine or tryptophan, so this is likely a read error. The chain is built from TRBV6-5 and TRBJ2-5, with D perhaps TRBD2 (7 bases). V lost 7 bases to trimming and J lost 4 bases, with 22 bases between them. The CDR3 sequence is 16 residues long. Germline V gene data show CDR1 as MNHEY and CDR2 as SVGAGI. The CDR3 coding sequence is TGTGCCAGCACTACTAACCCGGGGGGCTCGGGAGAGACCCAGTACTCC. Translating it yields CASTTNPGGSGETQYS.

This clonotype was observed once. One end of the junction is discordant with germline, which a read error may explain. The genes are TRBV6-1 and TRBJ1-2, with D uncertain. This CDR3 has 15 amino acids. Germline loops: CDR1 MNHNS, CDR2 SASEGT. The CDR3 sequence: CASSRTASSNYGYTF. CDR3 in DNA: TGTGCCAGCAGTAGAACAGCCTCCTCTAACTATGGTTACACCTTC.

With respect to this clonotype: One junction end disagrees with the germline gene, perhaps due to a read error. The CDR3 coding sequence is TGCGCCAGCGGGGCCGGGTCATACGAGACCCAGTACTTT. Protein product: CASGAGSYETQYF. The J gene is TRBJ2-5, the V gene TRBV5-1; D possibly corresponds to TRBD1 (5 bases). Germline CDR1 and CDR2: SGHRS and YFSETQ. The length of the CDR3 is 13 residues.

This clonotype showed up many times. CDR3 region: CASSYSGRSNNEQFF. The CDR3 nucleotides read TGTGCCAGCAGTTACTCCGGGAGGAGCAACAATGAGCAGTTCTTC. The V gene is TRBV6-2 or TRBV6-3, the J gene TRBJ2-1, with TRBD2 matching over 7 bases. V was clipped by 0 bases and J by 5 bases; unmatched bases: 4. The CDR3 extends over 15 amino acids. CDR1 and CDR2 from the germline V gene are MNHEY and SVGEGT.

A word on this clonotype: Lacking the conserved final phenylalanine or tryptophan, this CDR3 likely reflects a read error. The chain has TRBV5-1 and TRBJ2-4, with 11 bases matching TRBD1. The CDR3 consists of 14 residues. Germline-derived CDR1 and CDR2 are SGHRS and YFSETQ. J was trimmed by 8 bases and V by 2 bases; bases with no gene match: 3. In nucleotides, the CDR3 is TGCGCCAGCAGCTTAGGGGACAGGGGGGACATTCAGTACCTC. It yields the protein CASSLGDRGDIQYL.

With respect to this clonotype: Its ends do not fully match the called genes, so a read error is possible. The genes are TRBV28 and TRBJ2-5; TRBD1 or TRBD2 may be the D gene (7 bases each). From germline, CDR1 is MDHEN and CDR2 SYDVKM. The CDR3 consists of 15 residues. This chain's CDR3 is CVSSPTGRGRETQYF. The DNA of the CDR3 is TGTGTCAGCAGTCCCACAGGGAGGGGGCGAGAGACCCAGTACTTC.

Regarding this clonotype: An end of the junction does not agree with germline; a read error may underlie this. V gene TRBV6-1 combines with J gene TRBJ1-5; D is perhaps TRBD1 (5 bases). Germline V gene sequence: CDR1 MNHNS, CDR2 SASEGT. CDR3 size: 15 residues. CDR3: CASSGRRVGNQPQHF. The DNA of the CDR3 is TGTGCCAGTAGTGGACGCAGGGTTGGAAATCAGCCCCAGCATTTT.

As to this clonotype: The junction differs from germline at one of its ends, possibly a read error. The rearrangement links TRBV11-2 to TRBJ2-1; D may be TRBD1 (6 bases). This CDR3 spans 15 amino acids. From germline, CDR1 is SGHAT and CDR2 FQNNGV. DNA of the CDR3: TGTGGCAGCATCATTATCAGGGGAGACTACAATGAGCAGTTCTTC. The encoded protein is CGSIIIRGDYNEQFF.

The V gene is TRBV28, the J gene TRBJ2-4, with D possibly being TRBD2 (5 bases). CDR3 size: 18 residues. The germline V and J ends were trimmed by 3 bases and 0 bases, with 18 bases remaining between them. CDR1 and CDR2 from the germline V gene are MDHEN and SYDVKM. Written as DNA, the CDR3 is TGTGCCAGCAGTTTCACCGGAGCGGACGTTTTAGCCAAAAACATTCAGTACTTC. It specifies CASSFTGADVLAKNIQYF.

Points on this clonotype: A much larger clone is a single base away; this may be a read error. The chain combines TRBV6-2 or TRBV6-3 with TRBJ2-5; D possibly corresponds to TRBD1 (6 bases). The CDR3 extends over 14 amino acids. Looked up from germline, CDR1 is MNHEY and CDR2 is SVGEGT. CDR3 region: CASSPPGVQETRYF. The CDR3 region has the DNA TGTGCCAGCAGCCCTCCAGGGGTCCAAGAGACCCGGTACTTC.